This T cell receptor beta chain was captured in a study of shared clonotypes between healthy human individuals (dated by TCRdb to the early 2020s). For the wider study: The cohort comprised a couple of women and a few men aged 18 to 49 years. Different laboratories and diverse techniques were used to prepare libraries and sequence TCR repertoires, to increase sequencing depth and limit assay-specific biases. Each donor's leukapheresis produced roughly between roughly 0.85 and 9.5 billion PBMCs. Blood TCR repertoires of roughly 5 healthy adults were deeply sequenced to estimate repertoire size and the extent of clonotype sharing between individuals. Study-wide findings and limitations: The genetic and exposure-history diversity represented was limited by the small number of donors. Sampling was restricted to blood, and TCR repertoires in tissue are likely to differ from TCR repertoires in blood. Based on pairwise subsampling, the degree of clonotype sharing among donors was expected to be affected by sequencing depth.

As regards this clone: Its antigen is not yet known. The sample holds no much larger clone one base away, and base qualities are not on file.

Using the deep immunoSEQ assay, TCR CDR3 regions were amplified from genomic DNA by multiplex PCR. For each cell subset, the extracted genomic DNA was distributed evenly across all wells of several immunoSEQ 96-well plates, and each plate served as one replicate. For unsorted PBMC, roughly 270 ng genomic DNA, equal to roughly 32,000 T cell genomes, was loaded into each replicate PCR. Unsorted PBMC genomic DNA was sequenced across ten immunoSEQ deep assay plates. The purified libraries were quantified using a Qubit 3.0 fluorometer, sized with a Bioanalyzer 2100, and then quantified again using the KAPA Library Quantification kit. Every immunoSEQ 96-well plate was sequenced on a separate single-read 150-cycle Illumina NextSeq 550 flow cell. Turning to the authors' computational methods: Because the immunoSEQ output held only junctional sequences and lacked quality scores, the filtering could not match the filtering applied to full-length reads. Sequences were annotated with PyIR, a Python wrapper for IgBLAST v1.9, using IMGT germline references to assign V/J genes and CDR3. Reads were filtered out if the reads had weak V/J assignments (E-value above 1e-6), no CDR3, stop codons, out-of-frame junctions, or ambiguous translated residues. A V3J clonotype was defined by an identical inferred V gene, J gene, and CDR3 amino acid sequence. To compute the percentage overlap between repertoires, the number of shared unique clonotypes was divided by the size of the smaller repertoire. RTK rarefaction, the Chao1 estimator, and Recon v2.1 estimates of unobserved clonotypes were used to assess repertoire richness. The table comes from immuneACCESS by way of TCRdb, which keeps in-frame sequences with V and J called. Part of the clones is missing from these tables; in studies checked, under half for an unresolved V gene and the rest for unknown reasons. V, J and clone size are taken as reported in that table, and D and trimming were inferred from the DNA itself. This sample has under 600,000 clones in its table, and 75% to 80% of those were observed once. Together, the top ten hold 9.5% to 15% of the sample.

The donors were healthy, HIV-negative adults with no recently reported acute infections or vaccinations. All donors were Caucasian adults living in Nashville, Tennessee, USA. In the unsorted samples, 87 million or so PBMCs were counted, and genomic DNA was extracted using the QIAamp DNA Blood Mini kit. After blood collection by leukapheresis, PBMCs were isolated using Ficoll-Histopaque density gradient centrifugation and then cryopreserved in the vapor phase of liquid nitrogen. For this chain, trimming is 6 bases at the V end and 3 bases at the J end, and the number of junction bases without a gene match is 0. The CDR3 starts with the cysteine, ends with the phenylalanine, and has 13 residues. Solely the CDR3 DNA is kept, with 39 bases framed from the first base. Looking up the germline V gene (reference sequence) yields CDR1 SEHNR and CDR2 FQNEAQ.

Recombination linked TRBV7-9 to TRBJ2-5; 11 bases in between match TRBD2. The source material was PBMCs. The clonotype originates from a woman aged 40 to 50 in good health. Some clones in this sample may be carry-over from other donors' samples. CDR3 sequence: CASRLAGEETQYF. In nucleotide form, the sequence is TGTGCCAGCAGACTAGCGGGAGAAGAGACCCAGTACTTC.